The 8 T cell receptor beta chains presented below share a single source sample, sequenced in a study of identical twins. TCRdb independently ran MiXCR on the 5' RACE reads; one entry per CDR3 protein. The table includes around 1.7 million distinct CDR3 sequences, roughly a third detected once. Sequences were obtained from cord blood. These receptors were taken from a newborn girl in good health.

The chain has TRBV27 and TRBJ2-5, with D perhaps matching TRBD2 (5 bases). V dropped 6 bases and J dropped 2 bases, with 19 bases sitting between them. The germline V gene encodes CDR1 MNHEY and CDR2 SMNVEV (reference sequence). The CDR3 loop spans 16 amino acids. CDR3 protein: CASSSQGSTRQETQYF. In nucleotides, the CDR3 is TGTGCCAGCAGCTCACAAGGTTCAACTAGGCAAGAGACCCAGTACTTC.

This clonotype was picked up a small number of times. The chain links TRBV20-1 to TRBJ2-1; 9 nucleotides agree with TRBD1. The germline V gene has CDR1 DFQATT and CDR2 SNEGSKA (reference sequence). The J segment lost 4 bases and the V segment lost 0 bases, leaving 1 base of the junction unmatched. The CDR3 sequence is 14 residues long. The CDR3 region is CSAREGTGYNEQFF. The CDR3 nucleotides read TGCAGTGCTAGAGAGGGGACAGGGTACAATGAGCAGTTCTTC.

This chain connects TRBV10-3 to TRBJ1-2; the D gene is possibly TRBD1 (6 bases). There are 15 residues in the CDR3. Germline lookup yields CDR1 ENHRY and CDR2 SYGVKD. Between the trimmed V and J ends, which lost 2 bases and 5 bases, there was a span of 15 bases. CDR3 loop: CAISERGGSRYGYTF. The CDR3 bases are TGTGCCATCAGTGAGAGAGGGGGGAGTCGATATGGCTACACCTTC.

This clonotype was counted between two and nine times. The chain recombines TRBV5-1 with TRBJ1-1; no reliable D call. CDR3 length equals 14 residues. Trimming stripped 3 bases from V and 1 base from J, with 10 bases between. Germline V gene data show CDR1 as SGHRS and CDR2 as YFSETQ. The CDR3 spells CASSYRSGNTEAFF. DNA for the CDR3: TGCGCCAGCAGCTACCGATCGGGGAACACTGAAGCTTTCTTT.

The V call is TRBV4-1, the J call TRBJ2-1, with D hard to call. CDR3 length: 16 amino acids. With 2 bases removed from V and 0 bases from J, the gap between germline ends came to 11 bases. Germline assignment: CDR1 MGHRA and CDR2 YSYEKL. The CDR3 region has the DNA TGCGCCAGCAGCCAACCTCTAGAGAGCTCCTACAATGAGCAGTTCTTC. This gives the protein CASSQPLESSYNEQFF.

In this sample, this clonotype turned up a few times. The chain uses TRBV5-1 and TRBJ2-3; 9 nucleotides match TRBD2. CDR3 length: 15 residues. Germline V gene sequence: CDR1 SGHRS, CDR2 YFSETQ. J lost 5 bases, V lost 1 base, and 5 bases had no gene match. The DNA for the CDR3 is TGCGCCAGCAGCTTGTCGCGGGAGGGAAGAGATACGCAGTATTTT. Translation gives CASSLSREGRDTQYF.

In its sample, this clonotype was seen a few times. V usage is TRBV20-1 and J usage is TRBJ2-1, with a tentative D call TRBD2 (7 bases). This CDR3 has 14 residues. V was pared by 5 bases and J by 7 bases, with 18 bases between. Germline lookup yields CDR1 DFQATT and CDR2 SNEGSKA (reference sequence). The CDR3 loop is CSAFLGGAGNEQFF. The CDR3 bases are TGCAGTGCTTTCTTGGGGGGGGCCGGGAATGAGCAGTTCTTC.

J is TRBJ1-1 and V is TRBV10-2; D not certain. This CDR3 region has 15 residues. Germline CDR1 and CDR2: WSHSY and SAAADI. Trimming stripped 3 bases from V and 3 bases from J, with 14 bases between. The CDR3 coding sequence is TGCGCCAGCAGTGATCTGGTTTTTGGGGACACTGAAGCTTTCTTT. Translated, it gives CASSDLVFGDTEAFF.